This is a list of T cell receptor beta chains from one sample in a study of blood T cell repertoires in COVID-19. Clones were read by immunoSEQ multiplex PCR, and TCRdb kept only the in-frame ones, dropping some. The sample shows over 60,000 clones, 85% to 90% of them seen only once. The sample was peripheral blood. These receptors were obtained from a man aged 65 to 85 with active or convalescent COVID-19. Both conserved end residues are part of each CDR3. The D gene is left open where the match is weak. Clone size is stated in some rows and not others, as once, few, many or a class when expanded.

V: TRBV2
size: .
length: 15
D: TRBD1
J: TRBJ1-6
CDR3: CASSLGQGYGSPLHF
DNA: TGTGCCAGCAGTTTGGGACAGGGCTACGGTTCACCCCTCCACTTT

V: TRBV11-2
size: .
length: 14
D: .
J: TRBJ2-1
CDR3: CASSLGQGSREQFF
DNA: TGTGCCAGCAGCTTAGGTCAAGGCAGCAGGGAGCAGTTCTTC

V: TRBV11-1
size: .
length: 14
D: .
J: TRBJ1-2
CDR3: CASSLDTNPYGYTF
DNA: TGTGCCAGCAGCTTAGACACCAACCCCTATGGCTACACCTTC

V: TRBV6-5
size: .
length: 13
D: .
J: TRBJ1-5
CDR3: CASRINEAQPQHF
DNA: TGTGCCAGCAGAATCAACGAGGCCCAGCCCCAGCATTTT

V: TRBV5-4
size: .
length: 14
D: .
J: TRBJ1-2
CDR3: CASSFGLESGGYTF
DNA: TGTGCCAGCAGCTTCGGGTTAGAGTCGGGTGGCTACACCTTC

V: TRBV27
size: .
length: 13
D: .
J: TRBJ1-2
CDR3: CAKRGGANYGYTF
DNA: TGTGCCAAGAGAGGGGGAGCTAACTATGGCTACACCTTC

V: TRBV6-2/TRBV6-3
size: .
length: 16
D: .
J: TRBJ2-7
CDR3: CASSWEPGRQEYEQYF
DNA: TGTGCCAGCAGTTGGGAGCCAGGGAGGCAAGAATACGAGCAGTACTTC

V: TRBV3-1/TRBV3-2
size: .
length: 17
D: TRBD1
J: TRBJ1-3
CDR3: CASSGTGRISTRNTIYF
DNA: TGTGCCAGCAGCGGGACAGGAAGGATAAGTACCAGAAACACCATATATTTT

V: TRBV11-1
size: .
length: 16
D: TRBD1
J: TRBJ1-4
CDR3: CASSMLPGQENEKLFF
DNA: TGTGCCAGCAGTATGCTCCCGGGACAGGAGAATGAAAAACTGTTTTTT

V: TRBV3-1/TRBV3-2
size: .
length: 15
D: .
J: TRBJ2-7
CDR3: CASSAGVGANYEQYF
DNA: TGTGCCAGCAGTGCCGGAGTTGGGGCGAACTACGAGCAGTACTTC

V: TRBV15
size: .
length: 20
D: .
J: TRBJ2-6
CDR3: CATSTTRGQDPSSGANVLTF
DNA: TGTGCCACCAGCACGACACGAGGACAAGACCCTAGCTCTGGGGCCAACGTCCTGACTTTC

V: TRBV18
size: once
length: 13
D: .
J: TRBJ2-3
CDR3: CASSPLAEDTQYF
DNA: TGTGCCAGCTCACCCTTAGCAGAAGATACGCAGTATTTT

V: TRBV7-7
size: .
length: 15
D: TRBD1
J: TRBJ2-3
CDR3: CASSPGGVLTDTQYF
DNA: TGTGCTAGCAGCCCAGGGGGCGTCCTGACAGATACGCAGTATTTT

V: TRBV13
size: .
length: 13
D: .
J: TRBJ1-4
CDR3: CASSLVRREKLFF
DNA: TGTGCCAGCAGCTTAGTTAGGAGGGAAAAACTGTTTTTT

V: TRBV3-1/TRBV3-2
size: .
length: 14
D: .
J: TRBJ2-1
CDR3: CASSQDRGYNEQFF
DNA: TGTGCCAGCAGCCAAGACCGGGGTTACAATGAGCAGTTCTTC